This record covers a single TCR beta chain. This clone was observed a few times. Its binding antigen is unknown. There are no base qualities to consult, and no much larger clone falls within one base. The sample originates from a study of immune evolution from preneoplasia to lung adenocarcinoma (dated by TCRdb to the early 2020s). Turning to the overall study: HLA loss of heterozygosity was seen in about 7.6%, 15% and 36% of AIS, MIA and ADC lesions, and in no AAH lesions. Resected precursor lesions (AAH, AIS, MIA) and invasive adenocarcinomas were compared with paired morphologically normal lung tissue. A total of roughly 51 patients with pulmonary nodules who underwent surgical resection were included in the overall cohort. Whole exome sequencing and methylation data from the same cohort of nodules were integrated with the immune data. The sample size depended on which specimens were available, not on a prior power calculation. TCR sequencing data were obtained from about 49 patients. Class I HLA alleles were inferred from exome data with POLYSOLVER, and allele-specific HLA loss was detected with LOHHLA. Immune contexture across lung adenocarcinoma precursors and invasive adenocarcinoma was profiled using immune gene expression, TCR sequencing and multiplex immunofluorescence. The study reported that around 100 samples were used for TCR sequencing.

The junction carries 9 bases between V and J, which are trimmed by 2 bases and 4 bases respectively. The CDR3 sequence holds 14 residues, the cysteine and phenylalanine included. The DNA shown is the 42-base CDR3, in frame from base 1. From the germline V gene, CDR1 is MNHEY and CDR2 is SVGAGI. Patients underwent resection in Japan or China between about 2013 and 2018. Histologic diagnosis of each case was confirmed independently by two lung cancer pathologists on H&E slides. Premalignant or tumor cells were enriched for nucleic acid extraction by macro-dissection performed after pathologic assessment. FFPE tissue was used for DNA isolation with the AllPrep DNA/RNA FFPE Kit. The immunoSEQ hsTCRbeta Kit was used to sequence TCR beta CDR3 regions from DNA. Under the source paper's analysis protocol: The ImmunoSEQ Analyzer was used to analyse the TCR sequencing data. T cell clonality was defined as 1 minus Pielou's evenness, as computed on productive rearrangements. The inverse Simpson index, applied to productive templates, was used to measure T cell diversity. T cell density was defined as TCR beta template counts normalized to usable DNA, with usable DNA estimated by amplifying and sequencing housekeeping genes. TCR metrics were compared across histologic stages using two-sided Kruskal-Wallis tests. The immuneACCESS repertoire file appears here via TCRdb, limited to in-frame rearrangements. These files lack a portion of the clones; in checked studies, under half of the deficit traces to unresolved V genes, and the cause of the others is not known. V and J calls and clone size follow that table, whereas D and trimming were derived from the DNA. The sample data list 20,000 to 25,000 clones, and 70% to 85% of these were observed just once. The ten largest clonotypes hold 5.6% of the sample.

Study-wide findings and limitations: The findings rested on association rather than direct causation, and larger cohorts with long-term follow-up and longitudinal biopsies were considered necessary. The highest clonality was observed in normal lung, whereas higher T cell density and diversity but lower clonality appeared to be present in later-stage lesions. Because all patients were from Japan and China, applicability to Western populations was uncertain. Normal lung had the highest top T cell clone frequencies, and these frequencies appeared to fall progressively from AAH through AIS, MIA and invasive adenocarcinoma. Compared with EGFR-mutant or double wild-type lesions, KRAS-mutant nodules had the highest T cell clonality.

The sample taken for sequencing was FFPE invasive lung adenocarcinoma tissue. The cell subset or site label for this specimen denotes: frankly invasive lung adenocarcinoma (ADC). The clonotype comes from a person between 55 and 70 years old with lung adenocarcinoma. This chain joins TRBV6-5 to TRBJ2-1; a tentative D match to TRBD1 spans 6 bases. CDR3 reads: CASSYEGQYNEQFF. In nucleotide form, the sequence is TGTGCCAGCAGTTACGAAGGACAGTACAATGAGCAGTTCTTC.